This TCR beta chain appears in the sequencing data of a study of T cell changes during pregnancy in multiple sclerosis. CDR1 SGHNT and CDR2 YYREEE come from the germline V gene (reference sequence). The CDR3 spans 14 residues. V lost 4 bases, J lost 0 bases, and 3 bases stayed unmatched. The protocol was immunoSEQ multiplex PCR, while the TCRdb copy is restricted to in-frame clones and leaves out a portion. The top ten hold about 4% of the sample, which has some 74,000 clones, around nine tenths seen once. This TCR was recovered from a female donor in good health, enrolled as a control in a pregnancy study. The rearrangement joins TRBV5-4 to TRBJ2-5, with 7 positions matching TRBD1. The source was peripheral blood, collected after pregnancy. CDR3 sequence reads: CASSQGTDQETQYF. The CDR3 DNA sequence: TGTGCCAGCAGCCAAGGGACAGACCAAGAGACCCAGTACTTC.